The 8 T cell receptor beta chains below were found in one sample sequenced in a study of control samples from healthy donors and cancer patients. Clones were read by immunoSEQ multiplex PCR, and TCRdb kept only the in-frame ones, dropping some. The table shows more than 50,000 clones, with 90% occurring only once. The sequenced sample consisted of PBMCs. These receptors were obtained from a woman between 50 and 59 years old with colorectal cancer.

The rearrangement joins TRBV7-3 to TRBJ2-5; no firm D call. Germline CDR1 reads SGHTA; CDR2 reads FQGTGA. Trimming removed 4 bases from V and 4 bases from J, with 10 bases in between. This CDR3 is 13 amino acids long. The CDR3 sequence: CASSWVVGETQYF. CDR3 coding DNA: TGTGCCAGCAGCTGGGTTGTTGGAGAGACCCAGTACTTC.

The J gene is TRBJ1-1, the V gene TRBV7-6; D is ambiguous. With 1 base removed from V and 1 base from J, the gap between germline ends came to 10 bases. Germline CDR1 reads SGHVS; CDR2 reads FNYEAQ. The CDR3 is 15 residues long. CDR3 coding DNA: TGTGCCAGCAGCTTAGGAAGTGAAAAGAACACTGAAGCTTTCTTT. It is translated as CASSLGSEKNTEAFF.

CDR3 loop: CASNIRDSNQPQHF. The CDR3 nucleotides are TGTGCCAGTAATATCAGGGATAGCAATCAGCCCCAGCATTTT. V usage is TRBV19 and J usage is TRBJ1-5, with TRBD1 as a possible D gene (5 bases). This CDR3 comprises 14 residues. Germline values: CDR1 LNHDA, CDR2 SQIVND (reference sequence). With 7 bases removed from V and 0 bases from J, the gap between germline ends came to 10 bases.

The chain recombines TRBV27 with TRBJ2-7; D uncertain. The length of the CDR3 is 14 residues. V gave up 2 bases and J gave up 3 bases, with 11 bases separating them. Germline lookup yields CDR1 MNHEY and CDR2 SMNVEV (reference sequence). The CDR3 DNA reads TGTGCCAGCAGTTTAGGGCTAACCAACTACGAGCAGTACTTC. Translation: CASSLGLTNYEQYF.

This chain connects TRBV30 to TRBJ1-6; possible D gene TRBD1, 6 bases. Germline CDR1 and CDR2: GTSNPN and SVGIG (reference sequence). CDR3 length: 15 amino acids. V dropped 1 base and J dropped 8 bases, with 15 bases sitting between them. In nucleotides, the CDR3 is TGTGCCTGGAGTGGTGGAGGGGGAGGCTATTCACCCCTCCACTTT. Amino acids: CAWSGGGGGYSPLHF.

The V gene is TRBV5-1, the J gene TRBJ2-2, with 8 bases aligning to TRBD2. Germline V lookup: CDR1 SGHRS, CDR2 YFSETQ. The CDR3 extends over 14 amino acids. Trimming cost V 0 bases and J 11 bases; bases outside gene matches: 6. CDR3 bases: TGCGCCAGCAGCTTGGGAGCGGGAGCGGACGAGCTGTTTTTT. Translating it yields CASSLGAGADELFF.

The chain recombines TRBV7-8 with TRBJ2-1, with D possibly being TRBD1 or TRBD2 (5 bases each). Germline V lookup: CDR1 SGHVS, CDR2 FQNEAQ. This CDR3 is 17 amino acids long. V was cut by 1 base and J by 7 bases, with 20 bases left in between. The CDR3 region is CASSLDSGTLPRNEQFF. CDR3 DNA sequence: TGTGCCAGCAGCTTAGATTCCGGGACCTTACCTCGGAATGAGCAGTTCTTC.

This chain uses TRBV5-6 with TRBJ1-4; D is undetermined. Germline CDR1 and CDR2: SGHDT and YYEEEE. The CDR3 totals 14 residues. V was cut by 0 bases and J by 7 bases, with 10 bases left in between. CDR3 loop: CASSLGQGGEKLFF. CDR3 sequence (DNA): TGTGCCAGCAGCTTGGGGCAAGGCGGTGAAAAACTGTTTTTT. Together with reference TRBV5-6 and TRBJ1-4, the CDR3 gives the full variable domain: DAGVTQSPTHLIKTRGQQVTLRCSPKSGHDTVSWYQQALGQGPQFIFQYYEEEERQRGNFPDRFSGHQFPNYSSELNVNALLLGDSALYLCASSLGQGGEKLFFGSGTQLSVL.